This TCR beta chain was captured by sequencing in a study of T cells in tumors after PD-1 blockade. The V gene's germline CDR1 is GTSNPN and CDR2 SVGIG (reference sequence). V shed 4 bases, J shed 4 bases, and the junction held 5 bases outside the gene matches. The CDR3 totals 13 residues. Measured with immunoSEQ multiplex PCR; TCRdb has only the in-frame clones, and not every one. The data contain about 60,000 clones, about 74% of them seen just once; the ten biggest clones take up approximately 4.5%. This TCR derives from a human donor with basal cell carcinoma. The J gene is TRBJ1-2, the V gene TRBV30; 8 positions agree with TRBD1. The sample consisted of PBMCs, taken after anti-PD-1 treatment. In DNA form, the CDR3 reads TGTGCCTGGAATACAGGGGGTAGCTATGGCTACACCTTC. It translates to CAWNTGGSYGYTF.